Each of the 14 T cell receptor beta chains below was sequenced from the same sample in a study of CD8 T cells in ankylosing spondylitis. In TCRdb, the 5' RACE reads were re-called with MiXCR into one record per CDR3 protein. In the table there are 180,000 or so distinct CDR3 sequences, 11% of which are singletons. Sequences were obtained from blood, either unsorted or a sorted T cell fraction (not recorded which). Every receptor here comes from a male donor with ankylosing spondylitis or in good health (not recorded which).

This clonotype was detected many times. V gene TRBV5-6 combines with J gene TRBJ2-5; 8 nucleotides line up with TRBD2. Unmatched junction bases numbered 4, after V lost 0 bases and J lost 0 bases. Germline-derived CDR1 and CDR2 are SGHDT and YYEEEE. There are 16 residues in the CDR3. Here the CDR3 reads CASSLVGTRDQETQYF. The CDR3 DNA follows: TGTGCCAGCAGCTTGGTCGGGACTAGGGACCAAGAGACCCAGTACTTC.

This clonotype was recorded at least ten times. The chain uses TRBV29-1 and TRBJ2-7; D is ambiguous. This CDR3 has 12 amino acids. Trimming took off 7 bases at V and 0 bases at J, with 10 bases between the two ends. CDR1 is SQVTM and CDR2 is ANQGSEA in the germline V gene. The CDR3 coding sequence is TGCAGCGCGCAACAGAACTCCTACGAGCAGTACTTC. Amino acids: CSAQQNSYEQYF.

As for this clonotype: A much larger clone is a single base away; this may be a read error. The CDR3 reads CGARTGGVDQPQHF. The CDR3 DNA follows: TGCGGCGCCCGGACAGGTGGAGTCGATCAGCCCCAGCATTTT. The chain is built from TRBV29-1 and TRBJ1-5; 7 bases are shared with TRBD1. The CDR3 is 14 residues long. Germline V CDR1 and CDR2: SQVTM, ANQGSEA.

This clonotype came up many times. The chain carries TRBV28 and TRBJ1-1; perhaps TRBD1 as D (5 bases). The CDR3 is made up of 13 amino acids. From germline, CDR1 is MDHEN and CDR2 SYDVKM. Trimming took 3 bases from V and 7 from J, leaving 12 bases between them. The CDR3 here is CASSLAGLDEAFF. The CDR3 DNA reads as TGTGCCAGCAGTTTGGCGGGACTCGATGAAGCTTTCTTT.

This clonotype was recorded at least ten times. This chain links TRBV4-3 with TRBJ2-7; TRBD2 aligns across 9 bases. Per germline, CDR1 LGHNA and CDR2 YSLEER. With 2 bases clipped from V and 0 bases from J, the junction kept 5 bases outside the gene matches. CDR3 size: 16 residues. CDR3 residues: CASSQLLSGGSYEQYF. CDR3 nucleotides: TGCGCCAGCAGCCAACTTCTTAGCGGGGGCTCCTACGAGCAGTACTTC.

This clonotype was seen many times. V and J are TRBV24-1 and TRBJ2-3, with TRBD1 matching 10 bases. CDR1 is KGHDR and CDR2 is SFDVKD in the germline V gene. This CDR3 has 14 residues. Losses at the gene ends were 7 bases for V and 4 bases for J; bases not matched to a gene: 4. In DNA form, the CDR3 reads TGTGCCACCAGGCCCGGGACAGGGGCAGATACGCAGTATTTT. It yields the protein CATRPGTGADTQYF.

This clonotype was seen many times. This chain links TRBV6-1 with TRBJ2-2, with 12 positions matching TRBD2. J gave up 6 bases and V 6 bases, and 8 bases lay outside the gene matches. The CDR3 runs to 16 residues. From germline, CDR1 is MNHNS and CDR2 SASEGT. The CDR3 loop reads CASRFGLAGISGELFF. The CDR3 DNA reads TGTGCCAGCAGATTCGGACTAGCGGGAATATCCGGGGAGCTGTTTTTT.

This clonotype has a count of ten or more. This chain joins TRBV10-1 and TRBJ1-1, with 9 nucleotides matching TRBD1. There are 16 residues in the CDR3. Looked up from germline, CDR1 is WNHNN and CDR2 is SYGVQD (reference sequence). V dropped 4 bases and J dropped 5; count of bases not matched to a gene: 11. DNA for the CDR3: TGCGCCAGCAGTGGTATTTCGGACAGGGGAACAACTGAAGCTTTCTTT. It translates to CASSGISDRGTTEAFF.

This chain joins TRBV29-1 and TRBJ2-7; D possibly matches TRBD1 or TRBD2 (5 bases each). Germline lookup yields CDR1 SQVTM and CDR2 ANQGSEA. There are 13 residues in the CDR3. V was cut by 7 bases and J by 0 bases, with 13 bases left in between. The chain's CDR3 is CSAAGTVSYEQYF. CDR3 nucleotide sequence: TGCAGCGCCGCCGGGACGGTCTCCTACGAGCAGTACTTC.

This clonotype was seen at least ten times. The chain is built from TRBV27 and TRBJ2-5, with a tentative D call TRBD2 (5 bases). Germline V gene lookup returns CDR1 MNHEY and CDR2 SMNVEV (reference sequence). The V end was cut by 8 bases, the J end by 2 bases, with 12 bases between. The CDR3 consists of 13 residues. This chain's CDR3 is CASSVDLQETQYF. In DNA, the CDR3 is TGTGCCAGCTCGGTGGACTTACAAGAGACCCAGTACTTC.

This clonotype was seen ten or more times. The genes are TRBV15 and TRBJ1-4, with TRBD1 as a possible D gene (6 bases). V was shortened by 7 bases and J by 7 bases, with 16 bases between the two germline ends. Per germline, CDR1 LNHNV and CDR2 YYDKDF (reference sequence). This CDR3 has 14 residues. In DNA, the CDR3 is TGTGCCACCACCCGGGGGGGCGAGGGTGAAAAACTGTTTTTT. Translating it yields CATTRGGEGEKLFF.

This clonotype was seen ten or more times. The chain employs TRBV6-1 and TRBJ2-3, with 8 bases identical to TRBD2. The trim removed 7 bases at V and 1 base at J, leaving 4 bases unmatched. Germline values: CDR1 MNHNS, CDR2 SASEGT. The CDR3 loop spans 14 amino acids. CDR3 residues: CASTFSGGTDTQYF. The CDR3 nucleotides are TGTGCCAGCACCTTTAGCGGGGGCACAGATACGCAGTATTTT.

This clonotype was picked up many times. The rearrangement uses TRBV2 and TRBJ2-1; 9 bases line up with TRBD2. Trimming at V came to 2 bases and at J to 5 bases, leaving 22 bases not matched to a gene. CDR1 SNHLY and CDR2 FYNNEI come from the germline V gene. The CDR3 consists of 21 residues. The DNA for the CDR3 is TGTGCCAGCAGTGAAAGGATAAGACTAGCGGACGGCTTTTCGCCCCACAATGAGCAGTTCTTC. Its translation: CASSERIRLADGFSPHNEQFF. The variable domain in full, completed from reference TRBV2 and TRBJ2-1, reads EPEVTQTPSHQVTQMGQEVILRCVPISNHLYFYWYRQILGQKVEFLVSFYNNEISEKSEIFDDQFSVERPDGSNFTLKIRSTKLEDSAMYFCASSERIRLADGFSPHNEQFFGPGTRLTVL.

The CDR3: CASSDSRGETQYF. In DNA, the CDR3 is TGTGCCAGCAGTGACTCGCGGGGGGAGACCCAGTACTTC. The chain recombines TRBV6-4 with TRBJ2-5; TRBD2 agrees at 7 bases. The V gene end was trimmed by 0 bases and the J gene end by 5 bases; junction bases not matched to a gene: 0. Germline V gene sequence: CDR1 MRHNA, CDR2 SNTAGT. This CDR3 is built from 13 residues.